This entry is about one T cell receptor beta chain. Germline V gene data show CDR1 as SGHAT and CDR2 as FQNNGV. V was clipped by 5 bases and J by 5 bases, with 16 bases between them. This CDR3 has 14 amino acids. Libraries were prepared by immunoSEQ multiplex PCR; TCRdb keeps only in-frame clonotypes and omits some of them. This table has about 50,000 clones, 92% appearing once. This specimen belongs to a study of T cell changes during pregnancy in multiple sclerosis. The TCR originated in a female donor with multiple sclerosis, enrolled in a pregnancy study. The sequenced sample was CD4+ T cells from peripheral blood mononuclear cells, obtained after pregnancy. The rearrangement joins TRBV11-2 to TRBJ2-7, with a weak D call TRBD2 (5 bases). The CDR3 loop reads CASSTSFYRDEQYF. The CDR3, as DNA: TGTGCCAGCAGCACTAGTTTTTACCGTGACGAGCAGTACTTC.